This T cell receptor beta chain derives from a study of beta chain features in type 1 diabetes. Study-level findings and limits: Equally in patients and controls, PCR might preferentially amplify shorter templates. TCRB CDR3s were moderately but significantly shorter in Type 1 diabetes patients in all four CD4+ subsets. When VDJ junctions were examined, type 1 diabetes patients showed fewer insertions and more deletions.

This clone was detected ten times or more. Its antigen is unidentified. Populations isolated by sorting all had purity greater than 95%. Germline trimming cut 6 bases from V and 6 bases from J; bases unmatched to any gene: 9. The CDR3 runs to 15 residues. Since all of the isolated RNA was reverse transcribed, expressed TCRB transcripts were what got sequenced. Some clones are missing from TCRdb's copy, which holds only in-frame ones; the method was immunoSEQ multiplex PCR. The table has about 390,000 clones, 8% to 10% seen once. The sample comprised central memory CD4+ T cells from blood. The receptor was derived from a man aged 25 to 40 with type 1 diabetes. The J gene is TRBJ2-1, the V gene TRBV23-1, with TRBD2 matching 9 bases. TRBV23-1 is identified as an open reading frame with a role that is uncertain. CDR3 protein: CASRLTSGFLNEQFF. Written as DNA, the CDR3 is TGCGCCAGCAGACTGACTAGCGGATTCCTCAATGAGCAGTTCTTC.